Sequencing of this T cell receptor (beta chain) was carried out in a study of PD-1 blockade in classical Hodgkin lymphoma (dated by TCRdb to the early 2020s). About the full investigation: Nivolumab dosing was 3 mg/kg intravenously every 2 weeks, continuing until either disease progression or unacceptable toxicity. A peripheral blood immune signature of response to PD-1 blockade in classical Hodgkin lymphoma was defined using TCR beta sequencing and CyTOF. The paper as a whole reports these results and caveats: A significant rise by C4D1 was seen in CD4+ but not CD8+ TCR diversity (p=0.0027 vs p=0.16), with the rise being most apparent in complete responders (p=0.02). Diversity was lower in patients who began nivolumab less than 1 year after ASCT, so these patients were left out of later analyses to avoid confounding by immune reconstitution. Baseline TCR diversity was reported to be lower in newly diagnosed patients than in healthy donors and to be lower still in relapsed/refractory patients. The study covered only a single clinical trial cohort, and the causes of the repertoire differences, possibly disease activity or prior therapy, were still not defined. Trial patients with a complete response had baseline diversity similar to that of newly diagnosed patients, while partial responders and progressors had significantly lower diversity.

Genomic DNA was isolated using the Qiagen DNeasy kit from unsorted PBMCs as well as from negatively selected CD4+ and CD8+ fractions. TCR beta CDR3 regions were amplified by immunoSEQ multiplex PCR using primers annealing to V and J segments. A synthetic immune receptor repertoire was used to minimize amplification bias, and remaining bias was computationally removed after sequencing. Per the source publication's procedure: Custom Python scripts were used to quantify repertoire diversity as the Shannon entropy index. Unsorted, CD4+ and CD8+ repertoires were analyzed separately, except for combined analyses in which CD4+ and CD8+ sequences were merged in silico. Clonal expansion was defined as at least a 2-fold frequency increase after treatment relative to C1D1, with a pseudocount of 0.5 for undetected baseline clones. Singleton clones were defined as clones with 0 or 1 copy at C1D1, and non-singleton clones were defined as clones with 2 or more copies. Clones expanded in unsorted samples were annotated as CD4+, CD8+ or unknown by matching protein sequences in sorted samples from the same patient. Diversity changes from C1D1 to C4D1 were tested in paired samples using Wilcoxon tests. Not all clones reach the TCRdb copy of this immuneACCESS table, which keeps in-frame sequences only. Checked studies attribute under half of the gap to unresolved V genes and leave the rest unexplained. D and trimming come from the DNA, and the V and J calls and clone size come from that table. This sample is represented by 70,000 to 85,000 clones; about 92% of them were singletons. Together, the top ten hold about 7.8% of the sample.

A note on this clone: Its recognized antigen is unknown. Within one base of it there is no much larger clone, and no base qualities were kept.

V lost 1 base and J lost 4 bases; the stretch between them is 19 bases long. From the cysteine up to the phenylalanine, the CDR3 has a length of 17 residues. Only the CDR3 DNA stays, 51 bases, in frame from base 1. CDR1 is given as MGHRA and CDR2 as YSYEKL, both from the germline V gene. This sample's time point label indicates: cycle 1 day 1 (C1D1), immediately before nivolumab initiation. Relapse after autologous stem cell transplantation had occurred in all trial patients, and cohorts A, B and C were distinguished by prior brentuximab vedotin exposure. The trial cohort was composed of around 60 patients with relapsed/refractory classical Hodgkin lymphoma, for whom complete response, partial response or progressive disease was recorded as best overall response. In the multi-cohort phase II CheckMate 205 trial, trial patients received single-agent nivolumab. Best overall response was determined by an independent review committee according to the 2007 International Working Group response criteria. Trial PBMCs were collected just before the start of nivolumab (C1D1) and during therapy at cycle 2 day 1 and cycle 4 day 1. Peripheral blood was collected in 8 mL Vacutainer Cell Preparation Tubes, from which PBMCs were isolated by centrifugation and then cryopreserved.

The material was peripheral blood mononuclear cells (PBMCs), obtained at baseline. This TCR was recovered from a human donor with classical Hodgkin lymphoma. The sequence is built from TRBV4-1 and TRBJ1-2; a weak D assignment points to TRBD1 (6 bases agree). The nucleotide sequence is TGCGCCAGCAGCCAAGCGTCGGTGGACAGTCTTCCCTATGGCTACACCTTC. The resulting protein is CASSQASVDSLPYGYTF.